The T cell receptor beta chain described here comes from a study of blood T cell repertoires in COVID-19. Study-level information: Nucleic acid was either cDNA or gDNA, and it came from T cells, B-cell-depleted T cells, or PBMCs.

Across fewer than 25 US areas, participants ranged in age from roughly 18 to 95 years. Exposed volunteers were people who met a COVID-19 case within 2 weeks before study entry. In the original analysis: Nucleated cell counts were estimated from reference gene primer amplification. The data were produced by immunoSEQ multiplex PCR, yet TCRdb's version contains in-frame clones alone and is incomplete. V, J and clone size were drawn from that table, and D and trimming were deduced from the DNA. The sample includes over 200,000 clones, about 90% of them seen just once. This CDR3 comprises 13 residues. Germline V gene data show CDR1 as ENHRY and CDR2 as SYGVKD. Unmatched junction bases numbered 0, after V lost 6 bases and J lost 0 bases.

The chain couples TRBV10-3 to TRBJ1-1; 8 bases map to TRBD1. The receptor was derived from a woman in her twenties or thirties who had been exposed to COVID-19. Source material: PBMCs or T cells enriched from blood (not recorded which). Here the CDR3 reads CAIRTGVNTEAFF. In nucleotides, the CDR3 is TGTGCCATCAGGACAGGGGTGAACACTGAAGCTTTCTTT.